This paragraph reports one T cell receptor beta chain. This clone's antigen is unknown. No base-level quality is on record; no much larger clone is a single base apart. V is pruned by 3 bases and J by 5 bases, leaving 4 bases of the junction without a gene match. The CDR3 has 15 amino acids, counting the end cysteine and phenylalanine. Of the read, only the CDR3 DNA is kept; its 45 bases are in frame from base 1. The germline V gene (reference sequence) yields DFQATT for CDR1 and SNEGSKA for CDR2. This specimen comes from a study of identical twins (TCRdb year 2016). Context from the whole study: The study deep-sequenced TCR alpha and beta repertoires from monozygotic twins, unrelated adults of various ages and cord blood to test whether fetal clonotypes persist. Replicate twin experiments were performed at different times using different library preparation protocols to rule out contamination. General findings and caveats noted by the study authors: Out-of-frame TCR alpha sequences shared between twins showed an excess of low generation-probability sequences compared with coincidental sharing between unrelated individuals. Out-of-frame TCR alpha sharing in monozygotic twins was systematically underestimated by recombination models, whereas sharing between unrelated individuals was in agreement with the recombination models. Abundant cord blood beta clonotypes had fewer insertions, young adult naive repertoires showed a similar but weaker trend, and memory repertoires showed no such trend. A weaker excess of twin sharing was found in beta out-of-frame sequences because the signal-to-noise ratio was lowered by fewer shared sequences. Zero-insertion analyses could be partly confounded by invariant T cells such as MAIT and iNKT, although diverse VJ usage argued against such confounding for most clonotypes. Because the same donors could not be followed over many years, the conclusions depended on cross-sectional statistical analysis.

Every donor was a healthy Caucasian. The method behind the library was 5' RACE. Instrument on record: Illumina HiSeq 2000. Template switching added a universal primer binding site, and the final cDNA carried a unique molecular identifier that allowed TCR cDNA molecules to be counted accurately. Specific primers in the conserved constant-segment region were used to synthesize first-strand cDNA for the TCR alpha and beta chains. Each cDNA library was double barcoded, with a SMART-Mk sample barcode plus Illumina barcodes, to control for contamination. TruSeq adapter sequences along with Illumina sample barcodes were introduced in two successive PCR steps. The TCR alpha and beta cDNA libraries were sequenced on the Illumina HiSeq platform using custom primers. From the authors' description of their analysis: MiGEC was used to process raw reads and extract unique molecular identifiers, and MiXCR was used to find CDR3 positions. Recombination models were inferred per individual with the repgenHMM and IGoR tools using an EM algorithm. The analysis of shared clonotypes was done with the tcR package in R, with sharing normalized by the product of cloneset sizes. To study raw recombination free of thymic and clonal selection effects, out-of-frame nonproductive sequences were analyzed. Clones were called with MiXCR by TCRdb after fastp trimmed the public reads at Q25, and only in-frame beta chains were retained. All rows with the same CDR3 protein become a single entry with the most common DNA and genes. None of the V and J calls come from the authors' own analysis; TCRdb made them. Recorded for this sample are around 1.7 million distinct CDR3 sequences; 32% of them occurred a single time. The ten largest clones capture 0.27% of the sample.

The sequence came from a newborn girl in good health. The sample taken for sequencing was cord blood. The sequence joins TRBV20-1 to TRBJ2-1, and TRBD2 matches 13 of the central bases. The CDR3 in this case is CSASGLAGDNNEQFF. The nucleotide sequence is TGCAGTGCTAGTGGACTAGCGGGAGACAACAATGAGCAGTTCTTC.